Listed here are 23 T cell receptor beta chains from one sample, sequenced in a study of T cell repertoires in cytomegalovirus infection (dated by TCRdb to the late 2010s). These receptors' targets are unknown. TCRdb names Illumina HiSeq 1500 as the instrument used. The public sequencing data were trimmed at Q25 with fastp and processed into clonotypes with MiXCR by TCRdb, which kept only in-frame beta chains. When rows share a CDR3 protein, they turn into one entry using the most common DNA and genes. The sample table shows some 590,000 distinct CDR3 sequences, and almost 40% are seen once. The ten largest account for 48% of the sample. What this sample's treatment or condition label stands for: in vitro stimulation with specific CMV peptide epitopes to enrich CMV-specific T cells. The specimen comprised cultured PBMCs, sampled from culture after CMV antigen stimulation. These receptors came from a human donor in good health (CMV status not recorded). Some clones in this sample may be carry-over from other donors' samples.

This chain joins TRBV5-5 and TRBJ1-4; the D gene is possibly TRBD1 (5 bases). V was trimmed by 4 bases and J by 8 bases, leaving 12 bases between them. The CDR3 is made up of 13 amino acids. Germline lookup yields CDR1 SGHKS and CDR2 YYEKEE (reference sequence). CDR3 amino acids: CASSRGPAEKLFF. The CDR3 DNA reads as TGTGCCAGCAGCCGGGGCCCGGCGGAAAAACTGTTTTTT.

V gene TRBV7-2 combines with J gene TRBJ1-1; 7 nucleotides align to TRBD1. This CDR3 region has 13 residues. Germline V gives CDR1 SGHTA, CDR2 FQGNSA. With 4 bases clipped from V and 4 bases from J, the junction kept 3 bases outside the gene matches. The CDR3 is CASSSRGLTEAFF. The CDR3 DNA follows: TGTGCCAGCAGCTCAAGGGGGCTCACTGAAGCTTTCTTT.

The gene calls are TRBV11-2 and TRBJ2-3; the match to TRBD2 covers 11 bases. The length of the CDR3 is 16 residues. Per germline, CDR1 SGHAT and CDR2 FQNNGV. V was pared by 4 bases and J by 5 bases, with 8 bases of the junction left unmatched. CDR3 bases: TGTGCCAGCAGCTCATTAGCGGGGGGGCAGGGAGATACGCAGTATTTT. This translates into CASSSLAGGQGDTQYF.

This clonotype has only a few counts. This chain uses TRBV12-3 or TRBV12-4 with TRBJ2-7; a weak D match, TRBD1 (5 bases). The V and J ends lost 5 bases and 5 bases respectively, with 13 bases between them. This CDR3 has 13 amino acids. The CDR3, as DNA: TGTGCCAGCAGTCGTTTCGACAGTAACGAGCAGTACTTC. It yields the protein CASSRFDSNEQYF.

V is TRBV6-2 or TRBV6-3 and J is TRBJ2-3; tentative D call: TRBD2 (5 bases). Germline V CDR1 and CDR2: MNHEY, SVGEGT. Trimming removed 6 bases at V and 8 bases at J, with 15 bases between. This CDR3 has 13 amino acids. CDR3 bases: TGTGCCAGCAGCCCTCCGAGGGCGGGTACGCAGTATTTT. It specifies CASSPPRAGTQYF.

The V gene is TRBV5-1, the J gene TRBJ1-2, with a weak D call TRBD1 (5 bases). This CDR3 contains 14 residues. Germline loops: CDR1 SGHRS, CDR2 YFSETQ. The V end was cut by 2 bases, the J end by 1 base, with 9 bases between. In DNA form, the CDR3 reads TGCGCCAGCAGCTTCGGGACGGATAACTATGGCTACACCTTC. Translated: CASSFGTDNYGYTF.

This chain joins TRBV2 and TRBJ2-7; 7 bases map to TRBD2. V lost 6 bases, J lost 3 bases, and 11 bases stayed unmatched. The CDR3 totals 15 residues. The germline V gene encodes CDR1 SNHLY and CDR2 FYNNEI. The DNA for the CDR3 is TGTGCCAGCAGCCATACCGGACTAGGTATCTACGAGCAGTACTTC. Its translation is CASSHTGLGIYEQYF.

The V call is TRBV7-6, the J call TRBJ2-5; possible D gene TRBD2, 6 bases. The CDR3 loop spans 14 amino acids. Germline V gives CDR1 SGHVS, CDR2 FNYEAQ. Trimming left V 4 bases short and J 4 bases short, with 13 bases between. The CDR3 coding sequence is TGTGCCAGCAGCTCCGGGGATAGCGGAGAGACCCAGTACTTC. This translates into CASSSGDSGETQYF. Together with reference TRBV7-6 and TRBJ2-5, the CDR3 gives the full variable domain: GAGVSQSPRYKVTKRGQDVALRCDPISGHVSLYWYRQALGQGPEFLTYFNYEAQQDKSGLPNDRFSAERPEGSISTLTIQRTEQRDSAMYRCASSSGDSGETQYFGPGTRLLVL.

A note on this clonotype: This is likely a read error, given that the CDR3 carries no conserved phenylalanine or tryptophan at its end. The limits of the CDR3 on the DNA are not certain, so only TCRdb's listed CDR3 is given. V and J are TRBV2 and TRBJ2-1; TRBD2, the table's D call, was not compared with the DNA. Germline assignment: CDR1 SNHLY and CDR2 FYNNEI. The CDR3 is 11 amino acids in total, end residues counted. CDR3 sequence reads: CASSDRLVVRL.

The rearrangement joins TRBV20-1 to TRBJ1-4; D not resolved. The CDR3 runs to 14 residues. CDR1 is DFQATT and CDR2 is SNEGSKA in the germline V gene (reference sequence). Trimming shortened V by 0 bases and J by 7 bases, and 12 bases separated the two germline ends. CDR3 DNA: TGCAGTGCTAGAGATCTGGGGTCCGTTGAAAAACTGTTTTTT. This translates into CSARDLGSVEKLFF.

This clonotype came up a few times. The chain uses TRBV12-3 or TRBV12-4 and TRBJ1-1; D ambiguous. Deletions cut 1 base from V and 5 bases from J, with 8 bases between. The CDR3 extends over 13 amino acids. Written as DNA, the CDR3 is TGTGCCAGCAGTTTAGGGATAAAAACTGAAGCTTTCTTT. This gives the protein CASSLGIKTEAFF.

The V gene is TRBV6-5, the J gene TRBJ2-7; 10 bases match TRBD2. Germline CDR1 is MNHEY and CDR2 is SVGAGI. The CDR3 has 15 residues. The ends lost 6 bases at V and 3 bases at J; junction bases unmatched: 8. CDR3 sequence reads: CASRSLAGTHYEQYF. Written as DNA, the CDR3 is TGTGCCAGCAGGTCACTAGCGGGAACTCACTACGAGCAGTACTTC.

This chain connects TRBV15 to TRBJ1-5; weak D call: TRBD1 (5 bases). Trimming stripped 0 bases from V and 2 bases from J, with 17 bases between. The length of the CDR3 is 18 residues. The germline V gene encodes CDR1 LNHNV and CDR2 YYDKDF (reference sequence). The CDR3 sequence: CATSRDYHRSGGNQPQHF. CDR3 nucleotides: TGTGCCACCAGCAGAGACTACCACAGGAGTGGAGGCAATCAGCCCCAGCATTTT.

This clonotype came up a few times. The chain links TRBV4-1 to TRBJ2-5; TRBD1 might be the D (6 bases). Germline V gives CDR1 MGHRA, CDR2 YSYEKL. The V end was cut by 2 bases, the J end by 5 bases, with 9 bases between. The CDR3 covers 13 residues. The chain's CDR3 is CASSQHRVETQYF. The CDR3 DNA reads TGCGCCAGCAGCCAACACAGGGTTGAGACCCAGTACTTC.

The table lists this clonotype with a few counts. The chain combines TRBV6-6 with TRBJ1-2; 9 bases map to TRBD1. The germline gives CDR1 MNHNY, CDR2 SVGAGI (reference sequence). This CDR3 is 15 amino acids long. Unmatched junction bases numbered 5, after V lost 0 bases and J lost 6 bases. CDR3 nucleotide sequence: TGTGCCAGCAGTTACTCATCCACAGGGGGCGATGGCTACACCTTC. This gives the protein CASSYSSTGGDGYTF.

The rearrangement links TRBV29-1 to TRBJ2-5, with 8 bases aligning to TRBD2. CDR3 size: 12 residues. Unmatched junction bases numbered 3, after V lost 4 bases and J lost 5 bases. CDR1 is SQVTM, CDR2 ANQGSEA, per germline. The CDR3 spells CSVVASGETQYF. In nucleotides, the CDR3 is TGCAGCGTTGTGGCTAGCGGGGAGACCCAGTACTTC.

CDR3 loop: CASSFQRMGAQPQHF. For the CDR3, the DNA is TGTGCCAGCAGCTTCCAGCGGATGGGGGCTCAGCCCCAGCATTTT. The chain combines TRBV7-8 with TRBJ1-5; tentative D call: TRBD1 (6 bases). The V end lost 3 bases, the J end lost 6 bases, and 15 bases lay between the germline ends. Looked up from germline, CDR1 is SGHVS and CDR2 is FQNEAQ. The CDR3 runs to 15 residues.

CDR3 sequence reads: CASSERGSGGPYEQYF. CDR3 sequence (DNA): TGTGCCAGCAGTGAACGTGGCAGTGGAGGCCCCTACGAGCAGTACTTC. This sequence joins TRBV6-1 and TRBJ2-7; a weak D match, TRBD2 (5 bases). CDR3 length equals 16 residues. Germline V lookup: CDR1 MNHNS, CDR2 SASEGT. Trimming shortened V by 2 bases and J by 2 bases, and 16 bases separated the two germline ends.

The table lists this clonotype with a few counts. The chain couples TRBV4-1 to TRBJ2-3; 12 nucleotides line up with TRBD2. Germline assignment: CDR1 MGHRA and CDR2 YSYEKL. This CDR3 region has 20 residues. V dropped 1 base and J dropped 4; count of bases not matched to a gene: 15. The CDR3 region has the DNA TGCGCCAGCAGCCAAGTTGCGCTTGGACTAGCGGGGACTAAGGCAGATACGCAGTATTTT. Translation: CASSQVALGLAGTKADTQYF.

This clonotype was recorded a few times. The chain combines TRBV7-9 with TRBJ2-1, with 7 bases fitting TRBD2. Germline trimming cut 2 bases from V and 7 bases from J; bases unmatched to any gene: 8. The germline CDR1 and CDR2 sequences are SEHNR and FQNEAQ (reference sequence). The CDR3 has 15 amino acids. The CDR3: CASSLTLAERNEQFF. CDR3 sequence (DNA): TGTGCCAGCAGCTTAACCCTAGCGGAGAGAAATGAGCAGTTCTTC.

This clonotype showed up just a few times. The chain recombines TRBV7-8 with TRBJ1-5, with 7 bases identical to TRBD1. V shed 3 bases and J 6 bases; nucleotides not matched to a gene: 8. This CDR3 has 15 amino acids. Germline CDR1 SGHVS, CDR2 FQNEAQ. The CDR3 reads CASSFDRVGLQPQHF. CDR3 in DNA: TGTGCCAGCAGCTTTGACAGGGTTGGTCTTCAGCCCCAGCATTTT. Filled out from reference TRBV7-8 and TRBJ1-5, the complete variable domain reads GAGVSQSPRYKVAKRGQDVALRCDPISGHVSLFWYQQALGQGPEFLTYFQNEAQLDKSGLPSDRFFAERPEGSVSTLKIQRTQQEDSAVYLCASSFDRVGLQPQHFGDGTRLSIL.

This rearrangement joins TRBV7-9 to TRBJ2-7; 8 bases match TRBD2. Germline assignment: CDR1 SEHNR and CDR2 FQNEAQ (reference sequence). The CDR3 totals 13 residues. After removal of 10 bases from V and 3 bases from J, the junction contained 8 bases not matched to a gene. CDR3 DNA sequence: TGTGCCACCGCGGGGGGACTGAGCTACGAGCAGTACTTC. Its translation is CATAGGLSYEQYF.

The chain combines TRBV4-1 with TRBJ2-7; a weak D match, TRBD2 (6 bases). This CDR3 contains 15 residues. Germline CDR1 is MGHRA and CDR2 is YSYEKL. Trimming stripped 1 base from V and 6 bases from J, with 16 bases between. CDR3 residues: CASSQVGGAGFEQYF. In DNA form, the CDR3 reads TGCGCCAGCAGCCAAGTGGGGGGTGCAGGGTTCGAGCAGTACTTC.